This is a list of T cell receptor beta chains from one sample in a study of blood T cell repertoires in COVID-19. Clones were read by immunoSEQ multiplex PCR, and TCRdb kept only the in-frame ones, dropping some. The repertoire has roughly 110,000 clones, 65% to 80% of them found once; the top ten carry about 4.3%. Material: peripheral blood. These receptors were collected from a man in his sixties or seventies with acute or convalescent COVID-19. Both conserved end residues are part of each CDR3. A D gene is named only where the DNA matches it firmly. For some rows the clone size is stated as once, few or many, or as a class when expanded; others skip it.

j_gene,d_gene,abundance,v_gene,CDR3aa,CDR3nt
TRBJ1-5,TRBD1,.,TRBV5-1,CASSLDDRGDQPQHF,TGCGCCAGCAGCTTGGACGACAGGGGGGATCAGCCCCAGCATTTT
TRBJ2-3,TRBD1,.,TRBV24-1,CATSDGGQGANTQYF,TGTGCCACCAGTGATGGGGGACAGGGGGCGAATACGCAGTATTTT
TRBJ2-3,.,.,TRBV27,CASSLMTDTDTQYF,TGTGCCAGCAGTTTGATGACTGACACAGATACGCAGTATTTT
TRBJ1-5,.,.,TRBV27,CASTDTKNQPQHF,TGTGCCAGCACGGACACTAAGAATCAGCCCCAGCATTTT
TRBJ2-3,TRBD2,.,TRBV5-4,CASSFGLAGGPQGDTQYF,TGTGCCAGCAGTTTCGGACTAGCGGGGGGGCCGCAGGGAGATACGCAGTATTTT
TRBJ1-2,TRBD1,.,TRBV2,CASDLSGPGQGRGYTF,TGTGCCAGCGACCTCAGTGGCCCCGGACAGGGTAGGGGCTACACCTTC
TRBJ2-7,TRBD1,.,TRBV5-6,CASSLGQGAYEQYF,TGTGCCAGCAGCTTGGGACAGGGTGCCTACGAGCAGTACTTC
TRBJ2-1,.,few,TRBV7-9,CASSLLNEQFF,TGTGCCAGCAGCTTACTCAATGAGCAGTTCTTC
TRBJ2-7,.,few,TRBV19,CASSVGEALYEQYF,TGTGCCAGTAGTGTTGGGGAGGCCCTCTACGAGCAGTACTTC
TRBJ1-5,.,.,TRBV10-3,CAISEDGFGNQPQHF,TGTGCCATCAGTGAGGACGGGTTTGGCAATCAGCCCCAGCATTTT
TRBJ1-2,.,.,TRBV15,CATSREQYYGYTF,TGTGCCACCAGCAGAGAACAGTACTATGGCTACACCTTC
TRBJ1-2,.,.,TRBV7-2,CASSSTPGNSGYTF,TGTGCCAGCAGCTCCACCCCAGGGAATAGTGGCTACACCTTC
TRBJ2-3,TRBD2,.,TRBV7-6,CASSLPPGLAGGPRGSTDTQYF,TGTGCCAGCAGCTTACCGCCGGGACTAGCGGGGGGCCCGAGGGGGAGCACAGATACGCAGTATTTT
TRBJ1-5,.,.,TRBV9,CASSVDGTRPQHF,TGTGCCAGCAGCGTAGATGGGACTCGGCCCCAGCATTTT
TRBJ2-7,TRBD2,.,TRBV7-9,CASSKPRLAGGSHEQYF,TGTGCCAGCAGCAAGCCCAGACTAGCGGGGGGGTCCCACGAGCAGTACTTC
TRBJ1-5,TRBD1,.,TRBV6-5,CATRTGGNSNQPQHF,TGTGCCACCCGGACAGGAGGGAATAGCAATCAGCCCCAGCATTTT
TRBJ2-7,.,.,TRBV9,CASSVEEGSTYEQYF,TGTGCCAGCAGCGTAGAGGAGGGGTCCACCTACGAGCAGTACTTC
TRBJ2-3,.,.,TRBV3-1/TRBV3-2,CASSQFPRALTDTQYF,TGTGCCAGCAGCCAGTTCCCCAGGGCCCTCACAGATACGCAGTATTTT
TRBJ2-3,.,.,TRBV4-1,CASSLTGSETQYF,TGCGCCAGCAGCCTAACAGGGAGTGAGACGCAGTATTTT
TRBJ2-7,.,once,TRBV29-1,CSVADSGEQYF,TGCAGCGTCGCTGACAGTGGCGAGCAGTACTTC
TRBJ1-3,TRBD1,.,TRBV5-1,CASSFIPDRVSGNTIYF,TGCGCCAGCAGCTTTATACCAGACAGGGTCTCTGGAAACACCATATATTTT
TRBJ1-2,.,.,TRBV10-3,CAISDTGEYGYTF,TGTGCCATCAGTGATACGGGGGAGTATGGCTACACCTTC
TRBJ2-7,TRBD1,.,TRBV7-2,CASREPGQGSYEQYF,TGTGCCAGCAGGGAACCGGGACAGGGCTCCTACGAGCAGTACTTC
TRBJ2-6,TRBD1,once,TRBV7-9,CASSFAGTGVGGANVLTF,TGTGCCAGCAGCTTCGCGGGGACAGGGGTTGGTGGGGCCAACGTCCTGACTTTC
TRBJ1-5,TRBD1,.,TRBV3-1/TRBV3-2,CASSGSGGQPQHF,TGTGCCAGCAGCGGGTCAGGGGGACAGCCCCAGCATTTT
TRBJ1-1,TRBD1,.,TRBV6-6,CASSYALTGWNTEAFF,TGTGCCAGCAGTTACGCCCTGACAGGGTGGAACACTGAAGCTTTCTTT
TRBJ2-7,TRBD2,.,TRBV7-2,CASSLSGDYEQYF,TGTGCCAGCAGCTTGAGCGGGGACTACGAGCAGTACTTC
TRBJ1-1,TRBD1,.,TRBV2,CASQIGQGLEAFF,TGTGCCAGCCAAATAGGACAGGGGCTTGAAGCTTTCTTT
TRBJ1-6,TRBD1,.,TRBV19,CASSIWQGDSPLHF,TGTGCCAGTAGTATATGGCAGGGGGATTCACCCCTCCACTTT
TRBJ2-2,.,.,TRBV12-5,CASGAPVKPGELFF,TGTGCTAGTGGTGCCCCGGTTAAACCCGGGGAGCTGTTTTTT
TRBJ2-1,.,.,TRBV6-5,CASSSPGFNSNEQFF,TGTGCCAGCAGTTCCCCAGGGTTCAACTCCAATGAGCAGTTCTTC
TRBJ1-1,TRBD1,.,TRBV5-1,CASSLWAGGFWNTEAFF,TGCGCCAGCAGCTTGTGGGCAGGGGGGTTTTGGAACACTGAAGCTTTCTTT
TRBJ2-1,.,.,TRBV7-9,CASSRDSYNEQFF,TGTGCCAGCAGCCGAGACAGTTACAATGAGCAGTTCTTC
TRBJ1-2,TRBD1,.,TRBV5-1,CASSLPGEGARYGYTF,TGCGCCAGCAGCCTTCCGGGAGAGGGGGCGCGTTATGGCTACACCTTC
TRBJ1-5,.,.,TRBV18,CASSPGQGNQPQHF,TGTGCCAGCTCACCAGGGCAGGGCAATCAGCCCCAGCATTTT
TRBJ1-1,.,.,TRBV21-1,CASSKGDSHTEAFF,TGTGCCAGCAGCAAAGGGGACAGCCACACTGAAGCTTTCTTT
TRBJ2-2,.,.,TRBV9,CASSVGSPGTGELFF,TGTGCCAGCAGCGTAGGTTCACCGGGCACCGGGGAGCTGTTTTTT
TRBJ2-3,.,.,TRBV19,CAATGSTDTQYF,TGTGCCGCTACAGGGAGCACAGATACGCAGTATTTT
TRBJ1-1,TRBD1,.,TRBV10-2,CASSDPETGKAFF,TGCGCCAGCAGTGACCCCGAGACAGGGAAAGCTTTCTTT
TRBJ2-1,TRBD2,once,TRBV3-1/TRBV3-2,CASSQGTSGAGANEQFF,TGTGCCAGCAGCCAAGGGACTAGCGGTGCCGGGGCCAATGAGCAGTTCTTC
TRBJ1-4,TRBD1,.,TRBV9,CASSLGQGGGNEKLFF,TGTGCCAGCAGCTTAGGACAGGGAGGTGGAAATGAAAAACTGTTTTTT
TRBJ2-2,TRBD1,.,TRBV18,CASSPRGQDFWTGELFF,TGTGCCAGCTCACCACGGGGACAGGATTTTTGGACCGGGGAGCTGTTTTTT
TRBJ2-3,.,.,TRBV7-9,CASSTGLSTDTQYF,TGTGCCAGCAGCACGGGACTTAGCACAGATACGCAGTATTTT
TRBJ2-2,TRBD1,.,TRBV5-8,CASRLTGTGNTGELFF,TGTGCCAGCAGGTTAACCGGGACAGGAAACACCGGGGAGCTGTTTTTT
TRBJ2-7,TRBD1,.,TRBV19,CASRVGQGGTYEQYF,TGTGCCAGTAGGGTAGGACAGGGCGGAACTTACGAGCAGTACTTC
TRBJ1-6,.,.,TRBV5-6,CASSLDPTSSYNSPLHF,TGTGCCAGCAGCTTGGATCCAACAAGCTCCTATAATTCACCCCTCCACTTT
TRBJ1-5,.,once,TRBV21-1,CASSREESNQPQHF,TGTGCCAGCAGCAGAGAGGAGAGCAATCAGCCCCAGCATTTT
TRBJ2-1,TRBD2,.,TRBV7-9,CASSYTSGGRDEQFF,TGTGCCAGCAGCTACACTAGCGGGGGGAGAGATGAGCAGTTCTTC
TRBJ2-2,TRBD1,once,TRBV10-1,CASSGTGNTGELFF,TGCGCCAGCAGTGGGACAGGGAACACCGGGGAGCTGTTTTTT
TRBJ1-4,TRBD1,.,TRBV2,CASRGQGTDEKLFF,TGTGCCAGCAGAGGACAGGGAACGGATGAAAAACTGTTTTTT
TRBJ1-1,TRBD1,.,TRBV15,CATNRGTGVAATEAFF,TGTGCCACCAACAGAGGGACAGGAGTGGCTGCTACTGAAGCTTTCTTT
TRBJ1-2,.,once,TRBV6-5,CASSPTGNYGYTF,TGTGCCAGCAGTCCCACAGGGAACTATGGCTACACCTTC
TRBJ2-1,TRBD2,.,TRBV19,CASRRLAGGRNEQFF,TGTGCCAGTCGCCGACTAGCGGGGGGGCGGAATGAGCAGTTCTTC
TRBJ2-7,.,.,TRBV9,CASSVTASARGYEQYF,TGTGCCAGCAGCGTAACGGCGAGTGCAAGAGGCTACGAGCAGTACTTC
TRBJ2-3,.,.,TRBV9,CASSSPTGSYTDTQYF,TGTGCCAGCAGCTCACCCACAGGGAGCTACACAGATACGCAGTATTTT